These T cell receptor beta chains were read from a single sample in a study of identical twins. TCRdb re-analysed the 5' RACE reads in MiXCR, keeping a single row per CDR3 protein. The data hold about 520,000 distinct CDR3 sequences, with under 25% observed a single time. These same data were also listed under a study on T cells expressing NK-cell markers.

Sequenced sample: CD4+ T cells sorted from blood. The receptors were sampled from a woman younger than 35 in good health. CDR3s include the opening cysteine and the closing phenylalanine or tryptophan. The D gene is left open where the match is weak. Only part of the rows carry a size: once, few, many, or a class if the clone is expanded.

clone_size: -
d_call: TRBD1
v_call: TRBV6-5
j_call: TRBJ2-7
cdr3_nt: TGTGCCAGCAGGGGACAGGCCTACGAGCAGTACTTC
cdr3_aa: CASRGQAYEQYF

clone_size: -
d_call: -
v_call: TRBV7-9
j_call: TRBJ1-1
cdr3_nt: TGTGCCAGCAGCCAGGGTCGACAGGTTGAAGCTTTCTTT
cdr3_aa: CASSQGRQVEAFF

clone_size: -
d_call: -
v_call: TRBV5-1
j_call: TRBJ2-4
cdr3_nt: TGCGCCAGCAGCTTGGTAGGGGGGGCCAAAAACATTCAGTACTTC
cdr3_aa: CASSLVGGAKNIQYF

clone_size: -
d_call: -
v_call: TRBV15
j_call: TRBJ2-3
cdr3_nt: TGTGCCACCAGCAGATCCCCTGAGGATACGCAGTATTTT
cdr3_aa: CATSRSPEDTQYF

clone_size: few
d_call: -
v_call: TRBV4-2
j_call: TRBJ2-6
cdr3_nt: TGTGCCAGCAGCCAAGTAGAGGCTCCCCTCTCTGGGGCCAACGTCCTGACTTTC
cdr3_aa: CASSQVEAPLSGANVLTF

clone_size: many
d_call: -
v_call: TRBV12-3/TRBV12-4
j_call: TRBJ2-7
cdr3_nt: TGTGCCAGCCGGTTAGCGGAAAGCTCCTACGAGCAGTACTTC
cdr3_aa: CASRLAESSYEQYF

clone_size: -
d_call: TRBD1
v_call: TRBV5-1
j_call: TRBJ2-1
cdr3_nt: TGCGCCAGCAGCTTGAGGGACAGGGGAAACAATGAGCAGTTCTTC
cdr3_aa: CASSLRDRGNNEQFF

clone_size: -
d_call: -
v_call: TRBV18
j_call: TRBJ2-1
cdr3_nt: TGTGCCAGCTCACCACCGTCTCGTCCTGAGCAGTTCTTC
cdr3_aa: CASSPPSRPEQFF

clone_size: few
d_call: -
v_call: TRBV12-3/TRBV12-4
j_call: TRBJ1-2
cdr3_nt: TGTGCCAGCAGTCCTTGGCAGGGGAACTATGGCTACACCTTC
cdr3_aa: CASSPWQGNYGYTF

clone_size: -
d_call: -
v_call: TRBV20-1
j_call: TRBJ2-7
cdr3_nt: TGCAGTGCTAGGAAGGGTTACGAGCAGTACTTC
cdr3_aa: CSARKGYEQYF

clone_size: many
d_call: -
v_call: TRBV5-1
j_call: TRBJ1-4
cdr3_nt: TGCGCCAGCAGCCCCCGATCAACTAATGAAAAACTGTTTTTT
cdr3_aa: CASSPRSTNEKLFF

clone_size: few
d_call: -
v_call: TRBV20-1
j_call: TRBJ2-7
cdr3_nt: TGCAGTGCCACGAGGTGGCAGGGACACGAGCAGTACTTC
cdr3_aa: CSATRWQGHEQYF

clone_size: -
d_call: TRBD2
v_call: TRBV20-1
j_call: TRBJ2-2
cdr3_nt: TGCAGTGCTAGAGATAGGCGGGGGGCCATGACCGGGGAGCTGTTTTTT
cdr3_aa: CSARDRRGAMTGELFF

clone_size: -
d_call: -
v_call: TRBV29-1
j_call: TRBJ2-3
cdr3_nt: TGCAGCGTTGAAGGCGGGCGAGGCGGAGATACGCAGTATTTT
cdr3_aa: CSVEGGRGGDTQYF

clone_size: few
d_call: -
v_call: TRBV5-1
j_call: TRBJ2-7
cdr3_nt: TGCGCCAGCAGTCTAGAGGTGGGCTACGAGCAGTACTTC
cdr3_aa: CASSLEVGYEQYF

clone_size: few
d_call: -
v_call: TRBV3-1
j_call: TRBJ2-5
cdr3_nt: TGTGCCAGCAGCCCCCGACGGGACTTGAGAGAGACCCAGTACTTC
cdr3_aa: CASSPRRDLRETQYF

clone_size: few
d_call: TRBD2
v_call: TRBV5-1
j_call: TRBJ2-5
cdr3_nt: TGCGCCAGCAGCTTCTCCGGGACTACTCAAGAGACCCAGTACTTC
cdr3_aa: CASSFSGTTQETQYF

clone_size: few
d_call: -
v_call: TRBV12-3/TRBV12-4
j_call: TRBJ1-1
cdr3_nt: TGTGCCAGCAGTCCATGGGGGACTGAAGCTTTCTTT
cdr3_aa: CASSPWGTEAFF

clone_size: -
d_call: TRBD1
v_call: TRBV2
j_call: TRBJ1-2
cdr3_nt: TGTGCCAGCAGGAGGGACAGGAGCTTCTATGGCTACACCTTC
cdr3_aa: CASRRDRSFYGYTF

clone_size: -
d_call: -
v_call: TRBV5-6
j_call: TRBJ1-1
cdr3_nt: TGTGCCAGCGGTCTCCTAGGGGGCACTGAAGCTTTCTTT
cdr3_aa: CASGLLGGTEAFF

clone_size: -
d_call: -
v_call: TRBV19
j_call: TRBJ1-1
cdr3_nt: TGTGCCACAGCCCATCCGGGGGAGGGCACTGAAGCTTTCTTT
cdr3_aa: CATAHPGEGTEAFF

clone_size: few
d_call: TRBD2
v_call: TRBV6-5
j_call: TRBJ2-1
cdr3_nt: TGTGCCAGCAGAGAACCGGGACTAGGGGCATTCGAGCAGTTCTTC
cdr3_aa: CASREPGLGAFEQFF

clone_size: -
d_call: -
v_call: TRBV20-1
j_call: TRBJ2-4
cdr3_nt: TGCAGTGCTCGGGCTGGGGGGAAATCCAAAAACATTCAGTACTTC
cdr3_aa: CSARAGGKSKNIQYF

clone_size: -
d_call: TRBD1
v_call: TRBV2
j_call: TRBJ2-7
cdr3_nt: TGTGCCAGCAGGTGGGACAGGAGTACCTACGAGCAGTACTTC
cdr3_aa: CASRWDRSTYEQYF

clone_size: -
d_call: TRBD2
v_call: TRBV7-6
j_call: TRBJ2-1
cdr3_nt: TGTGCCAGCAGCGAACTAGCGGGAGTGGTCAGGAATGAGCAGTTCTTC
cdr3_aa: CASSELAGVVRNEQFF

clone_size: few
d_call: -
v_call: TRBV12-3/TRBV12-4
j_call: TRBJ1-1
cdr3_nt: TGTGCCAGCAGTTTAGATCTGGGGAGGTACACTGAAGCTTTCTTT
cdr3_aa: CASSLDLGRYTEAFF

clone_size: few
d_call: -
v_call: TRBV12-3/TRBV12-4
j_call: TRBJ2-4
cdr3_nt: TGTGCCAGCAGTTTAGCGGGGCACATTCAGTACTTC
cdr3_aa: CASSLAGHIQYF

clone_size: few
d_call: TRBD2
v_call: TRBV12-3/TRBV12-4
j_call: TRBJ2-3
cdr3_nt: TGTGCCAGCAGACCCAGCGGGGGCCTCGGGTATACGCAGTATTTT
cdr3_aa: CASRPSGGLGYTQYF